Listed below are T cell receptor beta chains from one sample, sequenced in a study of regulatory T cells in long-lasting Graves disease. One entry per CDR3 protein results from TCRdb running MiXCR on the multiplex PCR reads. The data show just over 600,000 distinct CDR3 sequences, approximately 15% seen once. The same sample was also studied in work on T cells in Graves' hyperthyroidism and ophthalmopathy.

Sequenced here: peripheral blood mononuclear cells (PBMCs), sampled at new diagnosis, from a patient treated with antithyroid drugs. Source of these receptors: a woman aged 25-40 years with Graves disease. CDR3s include the opening cysteine and the closing phenylalanine or tryptophan. The order of the fields is J gene, clone size, V gene, D gene, CDR3 protein, CDR3 DNA. A D gene is named only where the DNA matches it firmly. Expanded clones are given a class, and other clones once, few, many or no size at all.

TRBJ1-2	.	TRBV25-1	.	CASSIAGEYYGYTF	TGTGCCAGCAGTATCGCAGGGGAGTACTATGGCTACACCTTC
TRBJ1-2	.	TRBV6-1	.	CASSEWGNYGYTF	TGTGCCAGCAGTGAATGGGGGAACTATGGCTACACCTTC
TRBJ1-5	many	TRBV6-1	.	CASRRGGGGQPQHF	TGTGCCAGCAGGCGGGGAGGAGGGGGACAGCCCCAGCATTTT
TRBJ2-3	.	TRBV10-3	TRBD2	CAISRDGGGDTQYF	TGTGCCATCAGCCGGGACGGGGGGGGAGATACGCAGTATTTT
TRBJ1-2	few	TRBV19	.	CASNEQGSNYGYTF	TGTGCCAGTAACGAACAGGGATCGAACTATGGCTACACCTTC
TRBJ1-3	many	TRBV7-2	.	CASSLYLLASGNTIYF	TGTGCCAGCAGCTTATATCTATTGGCCTCTGGAAACACCATATATTTT
TRBJ1-1	.	TRBV28	.	CASSWGTGEAFF	TGTGCCAGCAGTTGGGGTACGGGTGAAGCTTTCTTT
TRBJ2-5	many	TRBV20-1	.	CSARRGQETQYF	TGCAGTGCCAGGCGCGGCCAAGAGACCCAGTACTTC
TRBJ2-3	many	TRBV9	.	CASSDTHRTDTQYF	TGTGCCAGCAGCGACACACATCGCACAGATACGCAGTATTTT
TRBJ2-7	many	TRBV7-2	TRBD2	CASSFGLAGVSYEQYF	TGTGCCAGCAGCTTCGGTCTGGCGGGAGTCTCCTACGAGCAGTACTTC
TRBJ2-7	many	TRBV5-1	TRBD2	CASSRVAGGGEQYF	TGCGCCAGCAGCCGTGTAGCGGGAGGAGGAGAGCAGTACTTC
TRBJ2-7	many	TRBV9	.	CASSVGGSRAYEQYF	TGTGCCAGCAGCGTGGGGGGATCACGGGCCTACGAGCAGTACTTC
TRBJ2-7	many	TRBV28	TRBD1	CASSPAYRGSSYEQYF	TGTGCCAGCAGTCCAGCCTACAGGGGAAGCTCCTACGAGCAGTACTTC
TRBJ2-5	.	TRBV5-1	.	CASSRRGINAETQYF	TGCGCCAGCAGCCGCCGGGGCATCAACGCGGAGACCCAGTACTTC
TRBJ2-7	.	TRBV27	TRBD1	CASSLLGQDLGYEQYF	TGTGCCAGCAGTCTCCTTGGACAGGACCTAGGGTACGAGCAGTACTTC
TRBJ1-5	few	TRBV19	.	CASSMEYRYQPQHF	TGTGCCAGTAGTATGGAGTATCGGTATCAGCCCCAGCATTTT
TRBJ2-3	many	TRBV7-2	TRBD2	CASSFSGTSGRRPNTDTQYF	TGTGCCAGCAGCTTTTCCGGGACTAGCGGGAGAAGGCCGAACACAGATACGCAGTATTTT
TRBJ2-1	.	TRBV3-1	TRBD2	CASSSLAGRGNEQFF	TGTGCCAGCAGCTCGCTAGCGGGGAGAGGCAATGAGCAGTTCTTC
TRBJ2-7	.	TRBV6-1	.	CASKRDTLGSYEQYF	TGTGCCAGCAAAAGAGACACCCTCGGGTCATACGAGCAGTACTTC
TRBJ2-1	many	TRBV5-1	.	CASSPVAGSYNEQFF	TGCGCCAGCAGCCCGGTTGCCGGGTCCTACAATGAGCAGTTCTTC
TRBJ2-7	few	TRBV7-3	TRBD2	CASSLTSGGIYEQYF	TGTGCCAGCAGCTTAACGTCCGGGGGGATTTACGAGCAGTACTTC
TRBJ1-1	few	TRBV7-6	TRBD1	CAGSVGTGRNTEAFF	TGTGCCGGCAGCGTGGGGACAGGGAGGAACACTGAAGCTTTCTTT
TRBJ2-7	many	TRBV5-1	TRBD1	CASSWGQGVYEQYF	TGCGCCAGCAGCTGGGGACAGGGAGTCTACGAGCAGTACTTC
TRBJ1-5	many	TRBV15	.	CATSRDIQENQPQHF	TGTGCCACCAGCAGAGATATACAGGAAAATCAGCCCCAGCATTTT
TRBJ2-7	few	TRBV6-4	TRBD1	CASSDEPGQGFDEQYF	TGTGCCAGCAGTGACGAGCCTGGACAGGGTTTTGACGAGCAGTACTTC
TRBJ2-7	.	TRBV27	TRBD1	CASSLFFGQGATLPYEQYF	TGTGCCAGCAGTTTATTTTTTGGACAGGGGGCAACTCTACCCTACGAGCAGTACTTC
TRBJ2-7	many	TRBV7-9	TRBD2	CASSSNGPLAGVDSYEQYF	TGTGCCAGCAGCTCCAACGGCCCACTAGCGGGAGTGGACTCCTACGAGCAGTACTTC
TRBJ1-2	many	TRBV3-1	TRBD1	CASSQPQGAGTYGYTF	TGTGCCAGCAGCCAACCCCAGGGGGCGGGCACCTATGGCTACACCTTC
TRBJ2-5	many	TRBV2	.	CASSGTFQETQYF	TGTGCCAGCAGTGGGACATTTCAAGAGACCCAGTACTTC
TRBJ2-1	once	TRBV28	TRBD2	CASSYSGRAFNEQFF	TGTGCCAGCAGTTATAGCGGGAGGGCTTTCAATGAGCAGTTCTTC
TRBJ2-7	.	TRBV4-1	.	CASSQQVYYEQYF	TGCGCCAGCAGCCAACAGGTCTACTACGAGCAGTACTTC
TRBJ1-1	many	TRBV28	.	CASSLRVGVTEAFF	TGTGCCAGCAGTTTAAGGGTGGGGGTAACGGAAGCTTTCTTT
TRBJ1-1	many	TRBV27	.	CASSEVQGTEAFF	TGTGCCAGCAGTGAGGTCCAAGGCACTGAAGCTTTCTTT
TRBJ2-1	.	TRBV7-9	.	CASSLELDEQFF	TGTGCCAGCAGCTTAGAATTGGATGAGCAGTTCTTC
TRBJ2-1	many	TRBV20-1	.	CSAYPLSNDEQFF	TGCAGTGCTTACCCCCTATCCAACGATGAGCAGTTCTTC
TRBJ2-5	many	TRBV20-1	TRBD1	CSADRGKTQYF	TGCAGTGCCGACAGGGGGAAGACCCAGTACTTC
TRBJ2-1	many	TRBV2	.	CASMLYSYNEQFF	TGTGCCAGCATGCTATACTCCTACAATGAGCAGTTCTTC
TRBJ2-7	many	TRBV6-5	.	CASSYSYTAPYEQYF	TGTGCCAGCAGTTACTCGTACACGGCTCCCTACGAGCAGTACTTC
TRBJ1-4	few	TRBV3-1	TRBD1	CASSQSRDRILWGEKLFF	TGTGCCAGCAGCCAATCCCGGGACAGAATTTTGTGGGGCGAAAAACTGTTTTTT
TRBJ2-2	many	TRBV7-6	TRBD2	CASSYGLAGRTGELFF	TGTGCCAGCAGCTACGGACTAGCGGGAAGAACCGGGGAGCTGTTTTTT
TRBJ2-7	many	TRBV6-2/TRBV6-3	.	CATETGPYEQYF	TGTGCTACAGAAACCGGGCCCTACGAGCAGTACTTC
TRBJ2-1	.	TRBV19	TRBD2	CASSPRPRQAGGLLPGNEQFF	TGTGCCAGTAGTCCAAGGCCAAGACAAGCGGGAGGGCTTCTACCCGGGAATGAGCAGTTCTTC
TRBJ2-1	.	TRBV20-1	TRBD2	CSARDQPARLAGNEQFF	TGCAGTGCTAGAGATCAGCCGGCCCGACTAGCCGGTAATGAGCAGTTCTTC
TRBJ2-7	.	TRBV28	TRBD1	CASRLPTGTGGAYKQYF	TGTGCCAGCAGACTCCCCACCGGGACAGGGGGCGCCTACAAGCAGTACTTC
TRBJ1-1	many	TRBV5-1	.	CASSTTGFGYTEAFF	TGCGCCAGCAGCACAACAGGGTTCGGATACACTGAAGCTTTCTTT
TRBJ2-1	.	TRBV27	TRBD2	CASSSRLAGGTNEQFF	TGTGCCAGCAGTTCCAGACTAGCGGGAGGGACCAATGAGCAGTTCTTC
TRBJ2-1	many	TRBV2	.	CASRVDRSSYNEQFF	TGTGCCAGCAGGGTCGACCGAAGCTCCTACAATGAGCAGTTCTTC
TRBJ1-3	.	TRBV29-1	.	CSARWSNSGNTIYF	TGCAGCGCCCGCTGGAGCAACTCTGGAAACACCATATATTTT
TRBJ1-4	many	TRBV29-1	.	CSVVRNEKLFF	TGCAGCGTCGTGAGAAATGAAAAACTGTTTTTT
TRBJ2-1	few	TRBV9	TRBD2	CASSPPAGEQFF	TGTGCCAGCAGCCCCCCAGCGGGGGAGCAGTTCTTC